Sequencing of this TCR beta chain was carried out in a study of tissue T cells after allogeneic stem cell transplantation. Sequencing used immunoSEQ multiplex PCR; TCRdb keeps in-frame clones, though not all of them. Among more than 4,000 clones, less than 55% were seen once, and the ten largest hold just over 6.5%. Time point of the sample: mouse harvest day 7 after allogeneic transplant. The graft held 10^6 splenic CD5+ T cells and 10^7 T-cell-depleted bone marrow cells. Germline V gene lookup returns CDR1 LGHDT and CDR2 YNNKQL (reference sequence). CDR3 length equals 12 residues. V lost 5 bases, J lost 6 bases, and 7 bases lay in between. About this clone: Mouse gene names apply. Read data end 1 residue before the CDR3 end; the end is taken from the germline J gene.

Sequenced: gut tissue. This rearrangement joins TRBV4 to TRBJ1-4, with unresolved D. The source of this sequence is a female BALB/c mouse given C57BL/6 T cells with graft-versus-host disease after an allogeneic hematopoietic cell transplant. The CDR3 sequence is CASSPRDERLFF. The sequenced part of the CDR3 DNA is TGTGCCAGCAGCCCGAGGGACGAAAGATTATTT. The full variable domain, rest sourced from reference TRBV4 and TRBJ1-4, is ETAVFQTPNYHVTQVGNEVSFNCKQTLGHDTMYWYKQDSKKLLKIMFSYNNKQLIVNETVPRRFSPQSSDKAHLNLRIKSVEPEDSAVYLCASSPRDERLFFGHGTKLSVL.